The 21 T cell receptor beta chains below all came from one sample that was sequenced in a study of response to subunit inactivated influenza vaccine. Each CDR3 protein gets one entry after TCRdb re-called the RT-PCR reads with MiXCR. The profile shows about 480,000 distinct CDR3 sequences, over 25% of them singletons. The sequenced sample was CD4+ T cells sorted from PBMCs, obtained less than 6 days after vaccination. These receptors all come from a man aged 45-65 years who received an inactivated influenza vaccine.

This clonotype was seen at least ten times. The chain couples TRBV12-3 or TRBV12-4 to TRBJ1-1; perhaps TRBD1 as D (5 bases). V lost 3 bases and J lost 0, with 8 bases in between. The CDR3 has 14 amino acids. CDR3 region: CASSFGALNTEAFF. DNA of the CDR3: TGTGCCAGCAGTTTCGGGGCCCTGAACACTGAAGCTTTCTTT.

This sequence joins TRBV4-3 and TRBJ2-7; TRBD2 matches at 7 bases. Germline assignment: CDR1 LGHNA and CDR2 YSLEER. After removal of 4 bases from V and 5 bases from J, the junction contained 14 bases not matched to a gene. This CDR3 spans 16 amino acids. DNA of the CDR3: TGCGCCAGCAGCCCGGGGGGATCGGCGTACGGGCACGAGCAGTACTTC. Its translation: CASSPGGSAYGHEQYF.

This clonotype came up a few times. The chain employs TRBV28 and TRBJ2-7; TRBD1 might be the D (6 bases). The CDR3 contains 15 residues. The V end was cut by 4 bases, the J end by 3 bases, with 16 bases between. Germline V gene data show CDR1 as MDHEN and CDR2 as SYDVKM. The CDR3 region has the DNA TGTGCCAGCAGTTCCCCCCCAGCAGGGGACTACGAGCAGTACTTC. Protein: CASSSPPAGDYEQYF.

The chain recombines TRBV5-5 with TRBJ2-1, with 8 bases aligning to TRBD1. In germline, CDR1 is SGHKS, CDR2 YYEKEE (reference sequence). The length of the CDR3 is 14 residues. The ends lost 4 bases at V and 11 bases at J; junction bases unmatched: 11. CDR3 sequence (DNA): TGTGCCAGCAGCCCGAGGACAGGGCAAGGTCAGCAGTTCTTC. This codes for CASSPRTGQGQQFF.

The chain employs TRBV4-1 and TRBJ2-5; 7 nucleotides agree with TRBD1. The CDR3 totals 16 residues. The trim removed 0 bases at V and 2 bases at J, leaving 6 bases unmatched. CDR1 MGHRA and CDR2 YSYEKL come from the germline V gene. CDR3 sequence: CASSQDWGQSQETQYF. CDR3 bases: TGCGCCAGCAGCCAAGATTGGGGACAGAGTCAAGAGACCCAGTACTTC.

The sample holds a few counts of this clonotype. The chain links TRBV5-5 to TRBJ2-5, with TRBD1 matching over 8 bases. V shed 4 bases, J shed 4 bases, and the junction held 12 bases outside the gene matches. The CDR3 runs 16 residues. Germline V gene data show CDR1 as SGHKS and CDR2 as YYEKEE (reference sequence). DNA of the CDR3: TGTGCCAGCAGCGCCTTGGACAGGGTTTTCGGAGAGACCCAGTACTTC. Translated: CASSALDRVFGETQYF. Supplemented by reference TRBV5-5 and TRBJ2-5, the full variable domain reads DAGVTQSPTHLIKTRGQQVTLRCSPISGHKSVSWYQQVLGQGPQFIFQYYEKEERGRGNFPDRFSARQFPNYSSELNVNALLLGDSALYLCASSALDRVFGETQYFGPGTRLLVL.

The V and J genes are TRBV7-8 and TRBJ1-1, with D unclear. V was clipped by 3 bases and J by 0 bases, with 8 bases between them. This CDR3 contains 14 residues. Germline lookup yields CDR1 SGHVS and CDR2 FQNEAQ. CDR3 amino acids: CASSLTPLNTEAFF. For the CDR3, the DNA is TGTGCCAGCAGCTTGACACCCTTGAACACTGAAGCTTTCTTT.

The J gene is TRBJ2-7, the V gene TRBV6-2 or TRBV6-3; the D gene is possibly TRBD1 (6 bases). Germline V gene data show CDR1 as MNHEY and CDR2 as SVGEGT. CDR3 length: 15 amino acids. V lost 2 bases to trimming and J lost 5 bases, with 16 bases between them. For the CDR3, the DNA is TGTGCCAGCAGTTACGTCAGGGGATTACCAGACGAGCAGTACTTC. It yields the protein CASSYVRGLPDEQYF.

The table lists this clonotype with a few counts. The CDR3 bases are TGCGCCAGCAGCTTTCTGGGACAGCCCAACACCGGGGAGCTGTTTTTT. It is translated as CASSFLGQPNTGELFF. This rearrangement joins TRBV5-1 to TRBJ2-2, with TRBD1 matching over 7 bases. The CDR3 spans 16 residues. Trimming took 2 bases from V and 2 from J; bases not matched to a gene: 6. Looked up from germline, CDR1 is SGHRS and CDR2 is YFSETQ.

The CDR3 is CSAREPGTTYNEQFF. CDR3 in DNA: TGCAGTGCTAGAGAACCCGGGACTACCTACAATGAGCAGTTCTTC. This rearrangement joins TRBV20-1 to TRBJ2-1; 7 bases line up with TRBD2. CDR1 is DFQATT, CDR2 SNEGSKA, per germline (reference sequence). The CDR3 spans 15 residues. The ends lost 0 bases at V and 2 bases at J; junction bases unmatched: 4.

This clonotype occurred a few times. The chain combines TRBV7-2 with TRBJ2-5; 7 bases align to TRBD2. Germline trimming cut 6 bases from V and 5 bases from J; bases unmatched to any gene: 6. The germline CDR1 and CDR2 sequences are SGHTA and FQGNSA. There are 13 residues in the CDR3. Here the CDR3 DNA reads TGTGCCAGCAGTCAGGGACTAAGGGAGACCCAGTACTTC. It codes for CASSQGLRETQYF.

The chain has TRBV12-3 or TRBV12-4 and TRBJ2-5, with 9 bases aligning to TRBD1. CDR3 size: 15 residues. V lost 5 bases and J lost 5; bases outside the gene matches: 9. CDR3 region: CASSARTGAGETQYF. CDR3 coding DNA: TGTGCCAGCAGTGCCAGGACAGGGGCGGGGGAGACCCAGTACTTC.

The V gene is TRBV12-3 or TRBV12-4, the J gene TRBJ2-7; 12 bases line up with TRBD2. Trimming at V came to 4 bases and at J to 0 bases, leaving 4 bases not matched to a gene. This CDR3 region has 16 residues. Here the CDR3 reads CASSSRTSGISYEQYF. The CDR3 DNA reads TGTGCCAGCAGTTCCCGGACTAGCGGGATCTCCTACGAGCAGTACTTC.

This clonotype was observed a handful of times. The J gene is TRBJ2-5, the V gene TRBV6-5; maybe TRBD1 (5 bases). Trimming pared 0 bases from V and 3 bases from J, leaving 14 bases between. From germline, CDR1 is MNHEY and CDR2 SVGAGI. The CDR3 is 16 amino acids. The CDR3 DNA reads as TGTGCCAGCAGTTACTCGAACCAAGGCAGGGAAGAGACCCAGTACTTC. Its translation: CASSYSNQGREETQYF.

In its sample, this clonotype was seen a few times. This rearrangement joins TRBV5-1 to TRBJ2-3; 8 bases align to TRBD1. The junction had 5 bases not matched to a gene; V was cut back by 4 bases and J by 4 bases. This CDR3 has 14 residues. In germline, CDR1 is SGHRS, CDR2 YFSETQ. The CDR3 DNA reads as TGCGCCAGCAGCCCAGACAGGGGTCCAGATACGCAGTATTTT. Protein sequence: CASSPDRGPDTQYF.

The chain is built from TRBV29-1 and TRBJ2-5; D ambiguous. Germline CDR1 is SQVTM and CDR2 is ANQGSEA. Trimming shortened V by 2 bases and J by 4 bases, and 11 bases separated the two germline ends. The CDR3 is 13 amino acids. CDR3 DNA: TGCAGCGTTGAACAGGAACGTAGAGAGACCCAGTACTTC. Translating gives CSVEQERRETQYF.

This clonotype came up a few times. The chain uses TRBV20-1 and TRBJ2-1, with D tentatively TRBD2 (6 bases). V was pared by 4 bases and J by 2 bases, with 12 bases between. The CDR3 is 14 residues long. CDR1 DFQATT and CDR2 SNEGSKA come from the germline V gene (reference sequence). CDR3 coding DNA: TGCAGTGCTATTCCCAGGGAGGCCTACAATGAGCAGTTCTTC. This encodes CSAIPREAYNEQFF.

The V gene is TRBV5-1, the J gene TRBJ1-1, with no clear D. Germline assignment: CDR1 SGHRS and CDR2 YFSETQ. Trimming took 4 bases from V and 1 from J, leaving 14 bases between them. The CDR3 has 15 residues. CDR3 coding DNA: TGCGCCAGCAGCCGCGGAGGCGGGGAGAACACTGAAGCTTTCTTT. Translated, it gives CASSRGGGENTEAFF.

The chain recombines TRBV5-1 with TRBJ1-1, with no clear D. The germline V gene has CDR1 SGHRS and CDR2 YFSETQ. CDR3 size: 12 residues. V was clipped by 5 bases and J by 6 bases, with 11 bases between them. CDR3 sequence reads: CASSTGWAEAFF. The CDR3 bases are TGCGCCAGCAGTACGGGTTGGGCTGAAGCTTTCTTT.

The chain recombines TRBV7-2 with TRBJ2-7; either TRBD1 or TRBD2 may fit D (5 bases each). Trimming took off 1 base at V and 4 bases at J, with 14 bases between the two ends. Germline loops: CDR1 SGHTA, CDR2 FQGNSA. The CDR3 is 15 amino acids. The CDR3 region is CASSLVEGPIYEQYF. CDR3 DNA: TGTGCCAGCAGCTTAGTAGAGGGACCCATTTACGAGCAGTACTTC.

This clonotype has only a few counts. The rearrangement joins TRBV12-3 or TRBV12-4 to TRBJ2-2; D is possibly TRBD2 (6 bases). The V end was cut by 7 bases, the J end by 4 bases, with 16 bases between. The CDR3 consists of 15 residues. The CDR3 sequence: CASTPGLPATGELFF. CDR3 nucleotide sequence: TGTGCCAGCACTCCGGGACTCCCGGCCACCGGGGAGCTGTTTTTT.